This T cell receptor beta chain appears in the sequencing data of a study of human T cells and chemical hapten exposure. Time point in this sample: patch test 1, 2 weeks after DPC sensitization. Sample treatment: therapeutic diphenylcyclopropenone sensitization with weekly scalp DPC. TCRdb re-analysed the RACE reads in MiXCR, keeping a single row per CDR3 protein. This table has about 99,000 distinct CDR3 sequences, 9.5% to 15% appearing once. The clonotype was recovered from a middle-aged woman with alopecia areata. Some clones in this sample may be carry-over from other donors' samples. The material was whole blood, obtained in connection with sensitization to the hapten diphenylcyclopropenone (DPC).

CDR3 in amino acids: CASSSSTGRYEQYF. CDR3 DNA: TGTGCCAGCAGCTCGTCGACAGGCCGCTACGAGCAGTACTTC. The chain combines TRBV7-2 with TRBJ2-7; D is possibly TRBD1 (6 bases). V was cut by 4 bases and J by 3 bases, with 13 bases left in between. This CDR3 has 14 residues. Germline V lookup: CDR1 SGHTA, CDR2 FQGNSA. The whole variable domain, filled in from reference TRBV7-2 and TRBJ2-7, reads GAGVSQSPSNKVTEKGKDVELRCDPISGHTALYWYRQSLGQGLEFLIYFQGNSAPDKSGLPSDRFSAERTGGSVSTLTIQRTQQEDSAVYLCASSSSTGRYEQYFGPGTRLTVT.